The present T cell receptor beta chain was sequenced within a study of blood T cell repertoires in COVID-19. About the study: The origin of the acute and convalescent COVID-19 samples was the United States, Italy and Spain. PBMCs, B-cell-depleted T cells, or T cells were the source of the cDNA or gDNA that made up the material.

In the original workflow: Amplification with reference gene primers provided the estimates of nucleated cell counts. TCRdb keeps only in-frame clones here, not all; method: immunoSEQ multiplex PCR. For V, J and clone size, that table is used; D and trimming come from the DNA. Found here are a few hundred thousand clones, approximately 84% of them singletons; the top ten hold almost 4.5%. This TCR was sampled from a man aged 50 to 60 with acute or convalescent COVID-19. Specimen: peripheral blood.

Here the CDR3 reads CASRRQGGTEAFF. The CDR3 coding sequence is TGTGCCAGCAGGCGACAGGGGGGGACTGAAGCTTTCTTT. The J gene is TRBJ1-1, the V gene TRBV6-5; 9 nucleotides line up with TRBD1. The J segment lost 5 bases and the V segment lost 6 bases, leaving 4 bases of the junction unmatched. CDR3 length: 13 amino acids. Germline V gene data show CDR1 as MNHEY and CDR2 as SVGAGI.